These T cell receptor beta chains were read from a single sample in a study of shared clonotypes between healthy human individuals. TCRdb's copy holds only in-frame clones and misses some; the assay was immunoSEQ multiplex PCR. The sample includes over 700,000 clones, approximately 72% seen only once; the top ten take approximately 1.8%. Sequenced material: memory CD4+ T cells sorted from blood. The origin of the receptors is a woman between 25 and 40 years old in good health. The CDR3 runs from the conserved cysteine through the conserved F or W. Fields, in order: J gene, D gene, V gene, clone size, CDR3 DNA, CDR3 protein. D genes are given only for firm matches. Only part of the rows carry a size: once, few, many, or a class if the clone is expanded.

>TRBJ2-1|TRBD1|TRBV11-2|.
TGTGCCAGCAGCTTAGGCCGGGACAGGGTTGGGAATGAGCAGTTCTTC
CASSLGRDRVGNEQFF
>TRBJ1-4|TRBD1|TRBV5-4|.
TGTGCCAGCAGCTCCGGGACAGGGCCTAATGAAAAACTGTTTTTT
CASSSGTGPNEKLFF
>TRBJ2-6|.|TRBV6-5|few
TGTGCCAGCAATAAAGGCTCTGGGGCCAACGTCCTGACTTTC
CASNKGSGANVLTF
>TRBJ2-3|TRBD2|TRBV7-8|.
TGTGCCAGCAGCTTACTAGCGGGAGGCTCCCCAGGGACGCAGTATTTT
CASSLLAGGSPGTQYF
>TRBJ2-7|.|TRBV11-2|.
TGTGCCAGCAGAAGACCGGGACTTGCCTCTGGGGAGCAGTACTTC
CASRRPGLASGEQYF
>TRBJ1-5|.|TRBV18|.
TGTGCCAGCTCACCCCGGGCAGGCGACACGGGGCCCCAGCATTTT
CASSPRAGDTGPQHF
>TRBJ2-1|TRBD1|TRBV18|.
TGTGCCAGCTCACCAGGGACAGGGCAGTACAATGAGCAGTTCTTC
CASSPGTGQYNEQFF
>TRBJ2-3|TRBD2|TRBV13|.
TGTGCCAGCAGCCGTCTAAATAGCGGGAGTGAAACGCAGTATTTT
CASSRLNSGSETQYF
>TRBJ2-5|.|TRBV6-1|.
TGTGCCAGCAGTGACGGACAGCCCGGAGGGGAGACCCAGTACTTC
CASSDGQPGGETQYF
>TRBJ1-2|.|TRBV7-3|.
TGTGCCAGCAGCTTAAATGGTGCAGGGGGCTACACCTTC
CASSLNGAGGYTF
>TRBJ2-7|.|TRBV10-1|.
TGCGCCAGCAGTGGGGCAGGGATCAACGAGCAGTACTTC
CASSGAGINEQYF
>TRBJ1-1|.|TRBV2|.
TGTGCCAGCAGTGGGGCTGGGTCCACTGAAGCTTTCTTT
CASSGAGSTEAFF
>TRBJ2-7|.|TRBV25-1|many
TGTGCCAGCAGTGGAGGGGAGGATTCCTCCTACGAGCAGTACTTC
CASSGGEDSSYEQYF
>TRBJ1-1|.|TRBV10-1|.
TGCGCCAGCAGTGAGGCCCCGGGGAATGAAGCTTTCTTT
CASSEAPGNEAFF
>TRBJ1-4|.|TRBV27|.
TGTGCCAGCGCCTTTAGGTGGGCAGGGCTGGAGTCTAATGAAAAACTGTTTTTT
CASAFRWAGLESNEKLFF
>TRBJ2-1|.|TRBV21-1|many
TGTGCCAGCAGCAACCCTGGAGGGACAGGGTCGATAGAGTTCTTC
CASSNPGGTGSIEFF
>TRBJ2-5|.|TRBV6-1|few
TGTGCCAGCAGTTTACAAGAGACCCAGTACTTC
CASSLQETQYF
>TRBJ2-4|.|TRBV10-2|.
TGCGCCAGCAGCTCAACGAAAAACATTCAGTACTTC
CASSSTKNIQYF
>TRBJ1-5|TRBD1|TRBV2|.
TGTGCCAGCAAGGAACAGGGGAGTAGCAATCAGCCCCAGCATTTT
CASKEQGSSNQPQHF
>TRBJ1-2|.|TRBV4-1|.
TGCGCCAGCAGCCAGAGAGGGGGAGACTATGGCTACACCTTC
CASSQRGGDYGYTF
>TRBJ1-2|.|TRBV4-1|.
TGCGCCAGCAGCCAAATGATCCGGGGCCAGTCTACTAACTATGGCTACACCTTC
CASSQMIRGQSTNYGYTF
>TRBJ2-6|TRBD1|TRBV29-1|.
TGCAGCGTTGCCCCCTGGACAGGGGTTGGGGCCAACGTCCTGACTTTC
CSVAPWTGVGANVLTF
>TRBJ1-6|TRBD1|TRBV6-6|.
TGTGCCAGCCGAGTGGGACAGGGGGCGGGAAATTCACCCCTCCACTTT
CASRVGQGAGNSPLHF
>TRBJ2-4|.|TRBV6-1|.
TGTGCCAGCAGTGAAGTTGCTGGACCAGGGGCCAAAAACATTCAGTACTTC
CASSEVAGPGAKNIQYF
>TRBJ1-2|TRBD1|TRBV28|.
TGTGCCAGCAGTCCCCAATACCGACAGGGCGGGTGGGGAGGCTACACCTTC
CASSPQYRQGGWGGYTF
>TRBJ2-5|TRBD1|TRBV6-5|.
TGTGCCAGCAGTTACTCCGGGACAGACCAAGAGACCCAGTACTTC
CASSYSGTDQETQYF
>TRBJ2-2|.|TRBV25-1|few
TGTGCCAGCAGTGGCCCAGGGGAAGCCGGGGAGCTGTTTTTT
CASSGPGEAGELFF
>TRBJ2-1|.|TRBV29-1|.
TGCAGCGTTGAAACTGATTCCCACAATGAGCAGTTCTTC
CSVETDSHNEQFF
>TRBJ1-1|TRBD1|TRBV5-4|once
TGTGCCAGCAGCTGGAGGGACAGATCCTCCACTGAAGCTTTCTTT
CASSWRDRSSTEAFF
>TRBJ1-4|.|TRBV27|.
TGTGCCAGCAGCCAATCCAGGGAAGGGTATGAAAAACTGTTTTTT
CASSQSREGYEKLFF
>TRBJ1-1|TRBD1|TRBV9|.
TGTGCCAGCAGCCGACAGGGGGTTAACACTGAAGCTTTCTTT
CASSRQGVNTEAFF
>TRBJ2-2|.|TRBV7-9|.
TGTGCCAGCAGCTTATCAGGGGCCGGGGAGCTGTTTTTT
CASSLSGAGELFF
>TRBJ2-3|TRBD2|TRBV25-1|.
TGTGCCAGCAGTGAATCGTCTAGCGGGAGGGGATCGGATACGCAGTATTTT
CASSESSSGRGSDTQYF
>TRBJ1-2|.|TRBV18|.
TGTGCCAGCTCACCCGGGGGAGGCGGCTACACCTTC
CASSPGGGGYTF
>TRBJ1-6|TRBD1|TRBV6-5|.
TGTGCCAGCAGCCGGACAGGATATAATTCACCCCTCCACTTT
CASSRTGYNSPLHF
>TRBJ2-2|TRBD1|TRBV29-1|.
TGCAGCGGGGGGACAGGACCCGGGGAGCTGTTTTTT
CSGGTGPGELFF
>TRBJ2-7|TRBD2|TRBV4-2|.
TGTGCCAGCAGCAGGGCCGGGAGGGGGTCCTACGAGCAGTACTTC
CASSRAGRGSYEQYF
>TRBJ2-7|TRBD2|TRBV18|few
TGTGCCAGCTCACCCCCTGGCGGGAGAGTATTCGAGCAGTACTTC
CASSPPGGRVFEQYF
>TRBJ2-7|TRBD2|TRBV6-1|.
TGTGCCAGCAGTGAATGGGGGGAGGGATCGAGGGAGCAGTACTTC
CASSEWGEGSREQYF
>TRBJ1-1|.|TRBV19|few
TGTGCCAGTAGTATAAGCTCAGCCAACACTGAAGCTTTCTTT
CASSISSANTEAFF
>TRBJ2-3|.|TRBV10-2|.
TGCGCCAGCAGTCCAGGGGGGCACACAGATACGCAGTATTTT
CASSPGGHTDTQYF
>TRBJ1-1|.|TRBV7-9|few
TGTGCCAGCAGCTTAGATGGGAGGGCTGAAGCTTTCTTT
CASSLDGRAEAFF
>TRBJ2-5|.|TRBV7-9|few
TGTGCCAGCAGCTTAGGGACAGCTCAAGAGACCCAGTACTTC
CASSLGTAQETQYF